This T cell receptor beta chain was captured by sequencing in a study of T-cell reconstitution after alpha-beta-depleted transplantation in children. General study points: A year post-transplant, T-cell counts and diversity derived mostly from newly produced T cells. Surviving recipient T cells and thymic progenitors underlay high day-60 TCRbeta diversity in some patients. At around two months after transplant, the alpha-beta T cells were reportedly derived from several hundred expanded clones that came from non-depleted graft cells.

The library targeted TCRbeta and was prepared with unique molecular identifiers. TCRdb re-derived calls from the PCR reads in MiXCR, one entry per CDR3 protein. The data show a few hundred thousand distinct CDR3 sequences, approximately 12% seen once. Of note for this clonotype: The antigen is not known.

V dropped 5 bases and J dropped 3; count of bases not matched to a gene: 7. Germline CDR1 is SGHDT and CDR2 is YYEEEE. The CDR3 is 14 residues long. V gene TRBV5-6 combines with J gene TRBJ2-7; 8 bases are shared with TRBD2. This specimen consisted of PBMCs, mostly from graft donor cells, obtained 360 days after TCRalphabeta/CD19-depleted stem cell transplant. The sequence was collected from a male patient between 10 and 17 years old who had a stem cell transplant for acute myeloid leukemia, so the T cells may come from the graft donor. The CDR3 DNA is TGTGCCAGCAGACCCACGGGACTAGTCTACGAGCAGTACTTC. Its protein is CASRPTGLVYEQYF.